This record looks at one T cell receptor beta chain sequence and its context. The data are from a study of blood T cell repertoires in COVID-19. Germline loops: CDR1 SGHAT, CDR2 FQNNGV. The CDR3 runs 16 residues. J gave up 3 bases and V 4 bases, and 12 bases lay outside the gene matches. Original handling: The assay estimated nucleated cells by amplifying reference gene primers. Sequencing used immunoSEQ multiplex PCR; TCRdb keeps in-frame clones, though not all of them. V, J and clone size were drawn from that table, and D and trimming were deduced from the DNA. The sample shows about 97,000 clones, around four fifths of them seen only once.

V is TRBV11-2 and J is TRBJ2-7; 7 positions match TRBD1. Specimen: peripheral blood. The TCR sequence derives from a human donor in a cohort sampled during active COVID-19. The CDR3 sequence is CASSSLRDSVFYEQYF. CDR3 coding DNA: TGTGCCAGCAGCTCTCTCCGGGACAGCGTATTCTACGAGCAGTACTTC.